This TCR beta chain was observed in a study of T cells after yellow fever vaccination (dated by TCRdb to between 2018 and 2021). Regarding the study in general: Libraries from fractions with low cell numbers were prepared with the SMART-Seq v4 Ultra Low Input RNA kit. Bulk TCR alpha and beta repertoires were sequenced longitudinally to track T-cell clones before and after primary and booster YFV17D yellow fever vaccination. The cohort comprised two healthy male donors, one aged 18 to 30 and one aged 30 to 40 years. Bulk PBMC replicates and cell subsets were isolated from blood drawn at multiple timepoints before and after both primary and secondary immunization. Findings and caveats that apply to the study as a whole: Computational filtering was needed because FACS-sorted repertoires could contain abundant contaminating clonotypes from the bulk population. Most clones expanded after primary vaccination (96% of CD4 and about 85% of CD8) were re-detected after the booster, suggesting that broad memory maintenance occurred. A small share of clonotypes occurred in both CD4 and CD8 compartments, likely arising from convergent recombination. The secondary T-cell response was weaker than the primary response but faster, peaking on day 5 instead of day 15. Because the study included only a couple of donors, the extent to which the findings can be generalized is limited.

This clonotype came up many times. This receptor's antigen is unknown. Qualities for individual bases were not recorded, and no much larger clone is one base off. This specimen's treatment or condition label, per the study, means: live attenuated yellow fever vaccine strain. A standard Ficoll-Paque protocol was used to isolate PBMCs from peripheral blood. Dynabeads CD4 and CD8 positive selection kits were used to isolate the CD4 and CD8 T-cell fractions. RNA was extracted with TriZol from bulk PBMCs, CD4 and CD8 fractions, and dextramer-positive and dextramer-negative fractions. TCR cDNA was synthesized by 5'RACE template switching, which introduced a universal primer site and unique molecular identifiers. Priming for cDNA synthesis came from both the TCR alpha and TCR beta constant segments. Library amplification involved two PCR steps, and the second step added sample barcodes and sequencing adapters. Sequencing of libraries was done on Illumina HiSeq 2500 (2x100 bp) or NovaSeq (2x150 bp). As for how the authors treated the data: Reads were demultiplexed and collapsed into UMI consensus sequences with MIGEC, and V(D)J alignment was performed with MiXCR. Vaccine-responding clonotypes were defined with edgeR using replicate PBMC samples, requiring FDR below 0.01 and a log2 fold change above 5 up to day 15. Each bulk clonotype was labeled CD4 or CD8 based on which sequenced repertoire, CD4 or CD8, contained the clonotype at higher abundance. TCRdb passed the public sequencing reads through fastp at Q25 and MiXCR, retaining productive beta sequences. Here each entry gathers all rows of one CDR3 protein and keeps the most common genes and DNA. These V and J calls derive from TCRdb rather than the authors' analysis. The sample data list more than 90,000 distinct CDR3 sequences, and 8.4% of these were observed just once. Roughly 25% of the sample is in the top ten clones.

This TCR was recovered from a man between 25 and 39 years old who received the YFV17D yellow fever vaccine. The material was CD8+ T cells sorted from PBMCs, obtained 45 days after the yellow fever booster vaccination.

The CDR3 reads CASSRGPYNEQFF. Here is the DNA: TGTGCCAGCAGCAGGGGACCTTACAATGAGCAGTTCTTC. Recombination linked TRBV27 to TRBJ2-1; the D gene is possibly TRBD1, with 6 bases matching. Relative to germline, V is 6 bases shorter and J is 4 bases shorter, with 10 bases between their ends. The CDR3 starts with the cysteine, ends with the phenylalanine, and has 13 residues. Only CDR3 DNA remains: 39 bases, in frame from the first base. CDR1 and CDR2 were assigned from the germline V gene (reference sequence) as MNHEY and SMNVEV.